The 4 T cell receptor beta chains presented below share a single source sample, sequenced in a study of T cells in women clearing cervical HPV infection (dated by TCRdb to about 2018). The library was made by the immunoSEQ multiplex PCR assay. What TCRdb holds here is the immuneACCESS table cut down to in-frame rearrangements. Part of the clones is not present; checked against another copy, under half of the missing clones reflect an unresolved V gene, and the others are unexplained. The sample table on file contains 25,000 to 35,000 clones. The ten largest account for around 9.2% of the sample. Material for sequencing was blood buffy coat. The receptors derive from a woman between 18 and 70 years old with a cervical HPV16 infection that either progressed to CIN3+ or cleared (not recorded which).

For this clone: The read falls 3 residues short of the CDR3 end, and the missing part is taken from the germline J gene. V usage is TRBV19 and J usage is TRBJ1-2; 7 bases align to TRBD1. The CDR3 has 19 amino acids. Trimming cost V 4 bases and J 0 bases; bases outside gene matches: 17. Germline assignment: CDR1 LNHDA and CDR2 SQIVND (reference sequence). CDR3 loop: CASSTPTFGTAYTNYGYTF. Partial CDR3 DNA: TGTGCCAGTAGTACTCCAACCTTCGGGACAGCCTACACTAACTATGGC.

This CDR3 is CASSAGQGTFYEQYF. The CDR3 bases that were read are TGTGCCAGCAGCGCGGGACAGGGGACCTTTTACGAG. The chain employs TRBV7-3 and TRBJ2-7; 10 bases line up with TRBD1. Sequencing ends 3 residues short of the CDR3 end; the germline J gene provides the rest. The V gene's germline CDR1 is SGHTA and CDR2 FQGTGA. V gave up 5 bases and J gave up 4 bases; unmatched junction bases: 8. The CDR3 runs to 15 residues.

On this clone: The sequence runs out 3 residues before the end of the CDR3; the remainder is reconstructed from the germline J gene. The chain couples TRBV7-9 to TRBJ2-7; TRBD1 matches at 7 bases. V lost 5 bases and J lost 5; bases outside the gene matches: 3. In germline, CDR1 is SEHNR, CDR2 FQNEAQ (reference sequence). This CDR3 has 12 residues. CDR3 protein: CASSIDRDEQYF. Partial CDR3 DNA: TGTGCCAGCAGCATCGACAGGGACGAG.

Concerning this clone itself: The read terminates 3 residues ahead of where the CDR3 ends, so the germline J gene completes it. The chain is built from TRBV29-1 and TRBJ2-4, with D maybe TRBD1 (5 bases). The CDR3 is made up of 13 amino acids. Germline V gives CDR1 SQVTM, CDR2 ANQGSEA. CDR3 in amino acids: CSASGAVNQPQYF. Incomplete CDR3 DNA: TGCAGCGCCAGTGGGGCAGTCAATCAGCCT.